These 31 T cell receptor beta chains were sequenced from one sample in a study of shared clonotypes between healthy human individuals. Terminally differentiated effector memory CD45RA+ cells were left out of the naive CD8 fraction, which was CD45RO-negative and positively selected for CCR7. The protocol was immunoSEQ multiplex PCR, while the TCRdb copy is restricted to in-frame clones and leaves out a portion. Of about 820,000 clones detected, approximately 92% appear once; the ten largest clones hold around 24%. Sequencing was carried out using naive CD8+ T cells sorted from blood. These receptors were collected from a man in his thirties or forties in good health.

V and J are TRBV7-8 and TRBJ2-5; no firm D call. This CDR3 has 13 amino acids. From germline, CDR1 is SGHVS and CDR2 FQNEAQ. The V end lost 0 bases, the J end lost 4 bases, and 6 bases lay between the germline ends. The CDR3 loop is CASSLAYSETQYF. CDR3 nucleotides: TGTGCCAGCAGCTTAGCCTATTCAGAGACCCAGTACTTC.

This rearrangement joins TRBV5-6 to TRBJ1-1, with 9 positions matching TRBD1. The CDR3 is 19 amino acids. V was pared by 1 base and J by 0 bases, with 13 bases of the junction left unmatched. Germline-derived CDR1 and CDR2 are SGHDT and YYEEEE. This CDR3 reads CASSLHRGLAIGMNTEAFF. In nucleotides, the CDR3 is TGTGCCAGCAGCTTGCACAGGGGGCTGGCTATAGGGATGAACACTGAAGCTTTCTTT.

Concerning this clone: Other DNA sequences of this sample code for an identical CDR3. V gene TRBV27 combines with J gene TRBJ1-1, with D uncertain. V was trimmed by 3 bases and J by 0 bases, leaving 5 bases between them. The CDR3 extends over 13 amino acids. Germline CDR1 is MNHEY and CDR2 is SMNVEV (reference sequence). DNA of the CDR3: TGTGCCAGCAGTTTCGGCATGAACACTGAAGCTTTCTTT. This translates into CASSFGMNTEAFF.

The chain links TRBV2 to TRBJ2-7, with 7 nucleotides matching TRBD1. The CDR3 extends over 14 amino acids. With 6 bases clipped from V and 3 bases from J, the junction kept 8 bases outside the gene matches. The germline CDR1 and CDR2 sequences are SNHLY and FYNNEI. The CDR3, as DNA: TGTGCCAGCAGAGATCCCAGACAGGGCTACGAGCAGTACTTC. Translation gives CASRDPRQGYEQYF.

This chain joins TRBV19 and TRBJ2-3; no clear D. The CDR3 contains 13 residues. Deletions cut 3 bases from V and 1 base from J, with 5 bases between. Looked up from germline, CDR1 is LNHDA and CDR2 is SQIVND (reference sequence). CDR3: CASSMHGTDTQYF. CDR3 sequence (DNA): TGTGCCAGTAGTATGCACGGCACAGATACGCAGTATTTT.

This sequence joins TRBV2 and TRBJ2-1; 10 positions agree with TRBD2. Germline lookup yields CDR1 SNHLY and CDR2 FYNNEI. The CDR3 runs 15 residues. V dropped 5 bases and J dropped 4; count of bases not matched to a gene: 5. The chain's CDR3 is CASSQSGRDYNEQFF. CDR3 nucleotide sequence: TGTGCCAGCAGTCAGAGCGGGAGGGATTACAATGAGCAGTTCTTC.

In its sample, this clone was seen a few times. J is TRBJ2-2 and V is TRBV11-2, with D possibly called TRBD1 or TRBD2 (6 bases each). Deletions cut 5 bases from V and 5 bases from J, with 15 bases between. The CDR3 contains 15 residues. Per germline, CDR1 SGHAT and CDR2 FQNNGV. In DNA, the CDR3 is TGTGCCAGCAGCACCTACAGGGAGGTGACCGGGGAGCTGTTTTTT. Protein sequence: CASSTYREVTGELFF.

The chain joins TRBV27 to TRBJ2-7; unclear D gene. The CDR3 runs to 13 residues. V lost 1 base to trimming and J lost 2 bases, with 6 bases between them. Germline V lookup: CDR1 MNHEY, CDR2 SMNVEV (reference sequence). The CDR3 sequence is CASSLFPTYEQYF. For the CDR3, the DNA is TGTGCCAGCAGTTTATTTCCTACCTACGAGCAGTACTTC.

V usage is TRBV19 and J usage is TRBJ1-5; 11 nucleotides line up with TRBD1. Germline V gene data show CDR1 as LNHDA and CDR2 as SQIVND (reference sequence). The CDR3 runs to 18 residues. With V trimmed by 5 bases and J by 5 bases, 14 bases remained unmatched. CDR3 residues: CASSGRLRDRGRYQPQHF. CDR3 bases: TGTGCCAGTAGTGGTCGACTCCGGGACAGGGGGAGGTATCAGCCCCAGCATTTT.

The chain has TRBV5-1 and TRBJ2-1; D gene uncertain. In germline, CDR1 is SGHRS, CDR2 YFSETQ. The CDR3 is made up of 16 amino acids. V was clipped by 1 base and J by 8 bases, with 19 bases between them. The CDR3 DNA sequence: TGCGCCAGCAGCTTGCTCTGGGCGGAGTTAAAGTATGAGCAGTTCTTC. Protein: CASSLLWAELKYEQFF.

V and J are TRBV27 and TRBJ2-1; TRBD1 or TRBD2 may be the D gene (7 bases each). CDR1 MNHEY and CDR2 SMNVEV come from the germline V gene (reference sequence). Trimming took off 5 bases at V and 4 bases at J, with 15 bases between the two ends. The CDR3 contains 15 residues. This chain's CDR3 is CASSPDREGYNEQFF. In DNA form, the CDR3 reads TGTGCCAGCAGTCCCGACAGGGAGGGGTACAATGAGCAGTTCTTC.

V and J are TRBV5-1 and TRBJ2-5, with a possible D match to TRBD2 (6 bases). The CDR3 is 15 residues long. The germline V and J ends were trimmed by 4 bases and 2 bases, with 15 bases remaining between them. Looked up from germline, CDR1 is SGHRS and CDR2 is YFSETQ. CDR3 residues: CASSPLLALQETQYF. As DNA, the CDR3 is TGCGCCAGCAGCCCCCTACTAGCCTTACAAGAGACCCAGTACTTC.

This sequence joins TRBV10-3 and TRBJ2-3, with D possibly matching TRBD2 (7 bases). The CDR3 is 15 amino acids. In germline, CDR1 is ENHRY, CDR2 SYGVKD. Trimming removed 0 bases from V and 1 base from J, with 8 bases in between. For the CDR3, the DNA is TGTGCCATCAGTGAGTCAGGGGGGGGCACAGATACGCAGTATTTT. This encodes CAISESGGGTDTQYF.

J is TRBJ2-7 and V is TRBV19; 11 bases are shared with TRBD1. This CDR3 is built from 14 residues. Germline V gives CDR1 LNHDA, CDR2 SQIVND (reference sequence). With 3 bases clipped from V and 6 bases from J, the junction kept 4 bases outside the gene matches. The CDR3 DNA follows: TGTGCCAGTAGTATCCCGGGACAGGGGGGCGAGCAGTACTTC. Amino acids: CASSIPGQGGEQYF.

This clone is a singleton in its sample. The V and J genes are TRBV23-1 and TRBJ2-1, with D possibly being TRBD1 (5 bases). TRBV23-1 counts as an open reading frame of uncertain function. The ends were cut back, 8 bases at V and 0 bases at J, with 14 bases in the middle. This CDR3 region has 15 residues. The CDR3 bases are TGCGCCAGCGGGATACAGGCAAGCTCCTACAATGAGCAGTTCTTC. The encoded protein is CASGIQASSYNEQFF.

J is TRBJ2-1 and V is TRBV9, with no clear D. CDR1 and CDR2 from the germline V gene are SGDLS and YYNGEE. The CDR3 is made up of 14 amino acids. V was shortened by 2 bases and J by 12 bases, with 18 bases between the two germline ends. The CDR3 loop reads CASSVSYNLGLQFF. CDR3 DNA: TGTGCCAGCAGCGTTTCTTACAACCTAGGGCTGCAGTTCTTC.

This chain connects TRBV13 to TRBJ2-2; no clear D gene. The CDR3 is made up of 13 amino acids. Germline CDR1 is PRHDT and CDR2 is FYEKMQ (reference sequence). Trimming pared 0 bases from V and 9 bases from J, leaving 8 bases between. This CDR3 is CASSLGTIRELFF. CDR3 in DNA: TGTGCCAGCAGCTTAGGGACAATCCGGGAGCTGTTTTTT.

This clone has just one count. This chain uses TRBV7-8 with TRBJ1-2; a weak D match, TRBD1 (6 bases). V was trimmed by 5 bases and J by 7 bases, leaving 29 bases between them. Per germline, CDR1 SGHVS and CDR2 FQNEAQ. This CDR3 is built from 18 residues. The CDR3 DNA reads TGTGCCAGCAGCGTTAACCAAGACAGCGGGGGCACCGGGGGTGGCTACACCTTC. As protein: CASSVNQDSGGTGGGYTF.

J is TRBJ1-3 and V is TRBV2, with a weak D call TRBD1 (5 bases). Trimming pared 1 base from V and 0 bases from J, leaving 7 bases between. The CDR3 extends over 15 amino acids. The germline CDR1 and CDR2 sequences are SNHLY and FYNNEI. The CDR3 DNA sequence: TGTGCCAGCAGTGAAGGGACATTCTCTGGAAACACCATATATTTT. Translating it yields CASSEGTFSGNTIYF.

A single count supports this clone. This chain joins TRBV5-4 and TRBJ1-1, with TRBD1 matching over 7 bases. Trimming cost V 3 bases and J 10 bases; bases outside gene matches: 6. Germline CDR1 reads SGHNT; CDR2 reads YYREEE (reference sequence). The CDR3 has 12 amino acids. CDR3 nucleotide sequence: TGTGCCAGCAGCTGGAACAGGGGTCCAGCTTTCTTT. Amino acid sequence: CASSWNRGPAFF.

The chain's CDR3 is CASSPEGDGTQYF. As DNA, the CDR3 is TGTGCCAGCAGCCCCGAAGGGGATGGGACCCAGTACTTC. The chain recombines TRBV7-9 with TRBJ2-5; the D gene is possibly TRBD1 (5 bases). The germline V and J ends were trimmed by 5 bases and 7 bases, with 14 bases remaining between them. This CDR3 contains 13 residues. The germline CDR1 and CDR2 sequences are SEHNR and FQNEAQ (reference sequence).

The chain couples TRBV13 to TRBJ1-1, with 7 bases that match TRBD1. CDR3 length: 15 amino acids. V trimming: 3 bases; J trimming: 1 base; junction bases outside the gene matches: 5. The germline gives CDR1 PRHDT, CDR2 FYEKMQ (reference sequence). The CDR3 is CASSLTGFENTEAFF. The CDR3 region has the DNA TGTGCCAGCAGCTTGACAGGGTTTGAGAACACTGAAGCTTTCTTT.

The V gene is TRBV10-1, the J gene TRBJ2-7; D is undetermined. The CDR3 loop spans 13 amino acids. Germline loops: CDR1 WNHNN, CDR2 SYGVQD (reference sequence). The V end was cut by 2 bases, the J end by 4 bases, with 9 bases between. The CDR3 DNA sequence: TGCGCCAGCAGTGAGGGCGGCGAATACGAGCAGTACTTC. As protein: CASSEGGEYEQYF.

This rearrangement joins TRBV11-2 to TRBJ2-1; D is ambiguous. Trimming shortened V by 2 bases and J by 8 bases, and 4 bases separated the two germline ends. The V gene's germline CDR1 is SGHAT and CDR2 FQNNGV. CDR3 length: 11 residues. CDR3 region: CASSLYDEQFF. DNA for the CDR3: TGTGCCAGCAGCTTATACGATGAGCAGTTCTTC.

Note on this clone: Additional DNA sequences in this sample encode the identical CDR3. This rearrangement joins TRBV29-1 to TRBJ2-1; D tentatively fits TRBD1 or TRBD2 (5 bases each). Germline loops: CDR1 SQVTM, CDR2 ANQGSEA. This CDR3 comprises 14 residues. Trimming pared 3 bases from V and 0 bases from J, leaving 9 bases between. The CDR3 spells CSVEGESSYNEQFF. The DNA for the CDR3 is TGCAGCGTTGAGGGGGAGAGCTCCTACAATGAGCAGTTCTTC.

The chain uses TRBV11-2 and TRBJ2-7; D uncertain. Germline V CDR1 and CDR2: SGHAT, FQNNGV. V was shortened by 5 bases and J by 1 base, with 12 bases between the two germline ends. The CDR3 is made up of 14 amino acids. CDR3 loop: CASSAAPGSYEQYF. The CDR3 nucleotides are TGTGCCAGCAGCGCAGCCCCAGGATCCTACGAGCAGTACTTC.

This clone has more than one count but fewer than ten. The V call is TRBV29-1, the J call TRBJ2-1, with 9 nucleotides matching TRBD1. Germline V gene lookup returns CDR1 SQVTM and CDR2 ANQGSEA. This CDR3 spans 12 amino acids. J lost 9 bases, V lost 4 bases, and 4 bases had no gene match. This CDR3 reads CSVVTGGLEQFF. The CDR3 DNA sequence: TGCAGCGTTGTGACAGGGGGGCTTGAGCAGTTCTTC.

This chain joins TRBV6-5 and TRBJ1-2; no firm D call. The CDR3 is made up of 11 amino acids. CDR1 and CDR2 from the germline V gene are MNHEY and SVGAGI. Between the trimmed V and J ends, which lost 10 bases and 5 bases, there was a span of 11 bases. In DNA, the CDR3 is TGTGCCACCCGGTCCGCGTATGGCTACACCTTC. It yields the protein CATRSAYGYTF.

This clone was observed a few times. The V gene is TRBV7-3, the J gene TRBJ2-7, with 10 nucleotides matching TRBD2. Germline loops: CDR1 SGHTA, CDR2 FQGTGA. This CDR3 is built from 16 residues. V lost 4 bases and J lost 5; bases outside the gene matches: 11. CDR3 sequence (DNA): TGTGCCAGCAGCTCTACCGGGACTAGCGCCGTTCACGAGCAGTACTTC. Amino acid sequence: CASSSTGTSAVHEQYF.

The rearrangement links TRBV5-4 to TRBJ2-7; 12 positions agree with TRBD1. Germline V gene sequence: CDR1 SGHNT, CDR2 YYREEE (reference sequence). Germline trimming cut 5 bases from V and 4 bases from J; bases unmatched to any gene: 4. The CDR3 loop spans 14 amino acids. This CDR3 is CASSWGQGAYEQYF. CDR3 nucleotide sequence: TGTGCCAGCAGTTGGGGACAGGGGGCATACGAGCAGTACTTC. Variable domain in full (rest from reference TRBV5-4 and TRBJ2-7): ETGVTQSPTHLIKTRGQQVTLRCSSQSGHNTVSWYQQALGQGPQFIFQYYREEENGRGNFPPRFSGLQFPNYSSELNVNALELDDSALYLCASSWGQGAYEQYFGPGTRLTVT.

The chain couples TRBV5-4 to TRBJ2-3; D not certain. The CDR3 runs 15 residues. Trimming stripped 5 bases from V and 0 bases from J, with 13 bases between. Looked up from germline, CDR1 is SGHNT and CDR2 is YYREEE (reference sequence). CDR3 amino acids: CASSLTPSSTDTQYF. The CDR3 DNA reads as TGTGCCAGCAGTTTGACTCCTTCTAGCACAGATACGCAGTATTTT.